Shown below are 4 T cell receptor beta chains from a single sample sequenced in a study of T-cell memory formation after mild COVID-19 (dated by TCRdb to the early 2020s). Library preparation employed 5' RACE. Sequencing used an Illumina NovaSeq 6000. TCRdb passed the public sequencing reads through fastp at Q25 and MiXCR, retaining productive beta sequences. Each CDR3 protein gets just one entry, which takes the most common genes and DNA from the rows behind it. In this sample the table shows more than 350,000 distinct CDR3 sequences, approximately 21% of which occur a single time. Approximately 12% of the sample goes to the ten largest clones. Sequencing used PBMCs or a T cell subset sorted from them (not recorded which). These receptors were collected from an adult woman who had mild COVID-19 (a few samples of this study predate the infection). The sample titles of this study are shuffled in the database, so cell type and time point are left out; the donor was told from shared clones.

This sequence joins TRBV2 and TRBJ2-3, with D tentatively TRBD1 (5 bases). CDR3 length equals 12 residues. The germline V and J ends were trimmed by 6 bases and 6 bases, with 10 bases remaining between them. CDR1 and CDR2 from the germline V gene are SNHLY and FYNNEI. This chain's CDR3 is CASSRDSDTQYF. CDR3 DNA sequence: TGTGCCAGCAGCCGCGACAGTGATACGCAGTATTTT.

The chain joins TRBV7-2 to TRBJ2-5; possibly TRBD2 for D (5 bases). The V end was cut by 5 bases, the J end by 4 bases, with 11 bases between. Germline lookup yields CDR1 SGHTA and CDR2 FQGNSA. The CDR3 is made up of 13 amino acids. CDR3 amino acids: CASSRGAVETQYF. The DNA of the CDR3 is TGTGCCAGCAGCCGGGGAGCTGTAGAGACCCAGTACTTC. Full variable domain (outside the CDR3, taken from reference TRBV7-2 and TRBJ2-5): GAGVSQSPSNKVTEKGKDVELRCDPISGHTALYWYRQSLGQGLEFLIYFQGNSAPDKSGLPSDRFSAERTGGSVSTLTIQRTQQEDSAVYLCASSRGAVETQYFGPGTRLLVL.

Only a few counts were recorded for this clonotype. The chain uses TRBV4-1 and TRBJ2-3, with 13 bases lining up with TRBD2. The V gene end was trimmed by 1 base and the J gene end by 1 base; junction bases not matched to a gene: 2. Germline assignment: CDR1 MGHRA and CDR2 YSYEKL. This CDR3 contains 17 residues. CDR3 residues: CASSQGGTSGGTDTQYF. CDR3 nucleotide sequence: TGCGCCAGCAGCCAAGGCGGGACTAGCGGGGGCACAGATACGCAGTATTTT.

This clonotype turned up a few times. V is TRBV10-3 and J is TRBJ1-1, with D perhaps TRBD1 (6 bases). The germline CDR1 and CDR2 sequences are ENHRY and SYGVKD. There are 14 residues in the CDR3. V lost 2 bases, J lost 2 bases, and 9 bases lay in between. The CDR3 DNA reads as TGTGCCATCAGTGAGCAGGGGACAAACACTGAAGCTTTCTTT. As protein: CAISEQGTNTEAFF.